Below are 23 T cell receptor beta chains sequenced from a single sample in a study of spatial heterogeneity in lung cancer. The time point: sample taken at primary tumor resection. Unsorted samples of tumor, nontumor lung or frozen PBMC had their whole RNA sequenced. MiXCR was run by TCRdb on the 5' RACE reads, yielding one entry per CDR3 protein. The sample holds about 23,000 distinct CDR3 sequences, around 4.7% seen once. The specimen comprised PBMCs, sampled at surgery. These TCRs come from a male donor with early-stage non-small cell lung cancer.

This clonotype was observed at least ten times. Here the CDR3 DNA reads TGTGCCAGTAGCCTACTAGTCTCGGTTGAGCAGTTCTTC. Protein sequence: CASSLLVSVEQFF. The chain has TRBV19 and TRBJ2-1; weak D call: TRBD2 (5 bases). The V end lost 6 bases, the J end lost 9 bases, and 15 bases lay between the germline ends. Germline lookup yields CDR1 LNHDA and CDR2 SQIVND (reference sequence). This CDR3 comprises 13 residues.

This clonotype is categorized as medium-sized. The rearrangement uses TRBV24-1 and TRBJ2-3; 8 bases are a match to TRBD1. This CDR3 region has 15 residues. Germline CDR1 reads KGHDR; CDR2 reads SFDVKD. The V segment lost 5 bases and the J segment 3 bases; nucleotides outside the gene matches: 6. The CDR3 here is CATSAGTGTTDTQYF. Here the CDR3 DNA reads TGTGCCACCAGTGCAGGGACAGGTACAACAGATACGCAGTATTTT.

This clonotype ranks as medium-sized. The chain couples TRBV4-2 to TRBJ2-5; D unclear. Germline CDR1 and CDR2: LGHNA and YNFKEQ. The V gene lost 1 base and the J gene lost 5 bases, with 11 bases spanning the gap. This CDR3 comprises 14 residues. The CDR3 DNA reads TGTGCCAGCAGCCAAGGTCGAGTGGGCGAGACCCAGTACTTC. Its protein product is CASSQGRVGETQYF.

The chain is built from TRBV6-5 and TRBJ2-1; TRBD1 matches at 9 bases. V lost 6 bases and J lost 5; bases outside the gene matches: 8. CDR1 and CDR2 (germline): MNHEY, SVGAGI. CDR3 length: 15 residues. The DNA for the CDR3 is TGTGCCAGCAGCCGAAACAGGGGGCTCCACAATGAGCAGTTCTTC. It is translated as CASSRNRGLHNEQFF.

This clonotype showed up many times. This sequence joins TRBV6-2 or TRBV6-3 and TRBJ2-1; TRBD2 is a possible D gene (5 bases). This CDR3 region has 12 residues. Germline CDR1 MNHEY, CDR2 SVGEGT. Between the trimmed V and J ends, which lost 4 bases and 4 bases, there was a span of 5 bases. CDR3: CASSWRYNEQFF. The CDR3, as DNA: TGTGCCAGCAGTTGGAGGTACAATGAGCAGTTCTTC.

This clonotype was found many times. V gene TRBV20-1 combines with J gene TRBJ2-7, with TRBD1 matching over 9 bases. V lost 6 bases and J lost 6; bases outside the gene matches: 3. The CDR3 is made up of 11 amino acids. CDR1 and CDR2 (germline): DFQATT, SNEGSKA (reference sequence). CDR3 DNA: TGCAGTGCCACAGGGGGCCCCGAGCAGTACTTC. Translated, it gives CSATGGPEQYF.

In this sample, this clonotype turned up many times. This rearrangement joins TRBV6-1 to TRBJ1-5; D call uncertain. Deletions cut 8 bases from V and 0 bases from J, with 8 bases between. CDR3 size: 13 residues. Germline V gives CDR1 MNHNS, CDR2 SASEGT. CDR3: CASLTVSNQPQHF. The DNA of the CDR3 is TGTGCCAGCCTTACAGTTAGCAATCAGCCCCAGCATTTT.

This clonotype was seen repeatedly, ten times or more. The chain is built from TRBV10-3 and TRBJ2-1; TRBD2 might be the D (6 bases). This CDR3 is 13 amino acids long. CDR1 is ENHRY, CDR2 SYGVKD, per germline. V was clipped by 6 bases and J by 8 bases, with 14 bases between them. The CDR3: CAIRGREVDEQFF. The CDR3 nucleotides read TGTGCCATCAGGGGCAGGGAGGTCGATGAGCAGTTCTTC.

This clonotype was seen ten or more times. The gene calls are TRBV7-9 and TRBJ2-3; D might be TRBD1 (5 bases). Germline values: CDR1 SEHNR, CDR2 FQNEAQ (reference sequence). This CDR3 has 14 amino acids. The CDR3 loop is CAERGSPGGDTQYF. CDR3 nucleotide sequence: TGTGCTGAAAGGGGCAGCCCAGGTGGAGATACGCAGTATTTT.

V usage is TRBV12-3 or TRBV12-4 and J usage is TRBJ2-1; D not certain. V dropped 6 bases and J dropped 4 bases, with 7 bases sitting between them. This CDR3 comprises 12 residues. CDR3 protein: CASSYRYNEQFF. CDR3 in DNA: TGTGCCAGCAGCTATCGGTACAATGAGCAGTTCTTC.

This clonotype was seen at least ten times. Written as DNA, the CDR3 is TGCAGTCCTACGGGGGGGCTGCGCAATGAGCAGTTCTTC. Translating gives CSPTGGLRNEQFF. This sequence joins TRBV20-1 and TRBJ2-1; 8 bases map to TRBD2. The CDR3 length is 13 residues. The germline gives CDR1 DFQATT, CDR2 SNEGSKA (reference sequence). V was clipped by 8 bases and J by 6 bases; unmatched bases: 9.

This clonotype appeared many times. The rearrangement uses TRBV6-2 or TRBV6-3 and TRBJ2-7; possibly TRBD2 for D (5 bases). V was trimmed by 7 bases and J by 5 bases, leaving 18 bases between them. The germline V gene has CDR1 MNHEY and CDR2 SVGEGT. This CDR3 has 14 amino acids. The DNA for the CDR3 is TGTGCCAGCACTCTTTCTAGAGGGCTCGACGAGCAGTACTTC. Encoded protein: CASTLSRGLDEQYF.

In its sample, this clonotype was seen many times. The chain joins TRBV20-1 to TRBJ2-7; 7 bases fit TRBD2. The CDR3 has 15 residues. The germline gives CDR1 DFQATT, CDR2 SNEGSKA (reference sequence). After removal of 6 bases from V and 0 bases from J, the junction contained 11 bases not matched to a gene. CDR3 in DNA: TGCAGTGCCCCTCGCGGGGAGGGTAGCTCCTACGAGCAGTACTTC. It translates to CSAPRGEGSSYEQYF.

The rearrangement links TRBV6-2 or TRBV6-3 to TRBJ2-1, with 11 positions matching TRBD2. J lost 9 bases, V lost 8 bases, and 12 bases had no gene match. The germline gives CDR1 MNHEY, CDR2 SVGEGT. This CDR3 contains 15 residues. CDR3 DNA sequence: TGTGCCAGCGTGTCTCATAGCGGGGGGGCCGGTGAGCAGTTCTTC. Translation: CASVSHSGGAGEQFF.

This clonotype was seen many times. The V call is TRBV12-3 or TRBV12-4, the J call TRBJ2-5; tentatively, D is TRBD1 (6 bases). The length of the CDR3 is 17 residues. V lost 5 bases and J 3 bases, leaving 22 bases between the germline ends. DNA for the CDR3: TGTGCCAGCAGTCCCGGTCTAACAGGGCCCGGGGAAGAGACCCAGTACTTC. Translating it yields CASSPGLTGPGEETQYF.

This clonotype appeared many times. This chain uses TRBV7-9 with TRBJ1-2; tentatively, D is TRBD1 (5 bases). V gave up 3 bases and J gave up 2 bases, with 16 bases separating them. CDR1 and CDR2 (germline): SEHNR, FQNEAQ (reference sequence). The CDR3 runs 16 residues. The CDR3 reads CASSFRRLDTNYGYTF. For the CDR3, the DNA is TGTGCCAGCAGCTTCCGCCGATTGGACACCAACTATGGCTACACCTTC.

This clonotype was seen at least ten times. The chain employs TRBV20-1 and TRBJ2-4; maybe TRBD1 (5 bases). The germline gives CDR1 DFQATT, CDR2 SNEGSKA (reference sequence). The CDR3 runs to 15 residues. V gave up 6 bases and J gave up 0 bases, with 15 bases separating them. CDR3 residues: CSAKGPELAKNIQYF. CDR3 coding DNA: TGCAGTGCCAAGGGGCCCGAACTAGCCAAAAACATTCAGTACTTC.

Comment on this clonotype: A much larger clone differs from this one at a single base, so this may be a read error. The chain carries TRBV2 and TRBJ2-2, with D perhaps given as TRBD1 or TRBD2 (5 bases each). This CDR3 has 13 amino acids. The germline V gene has CDR1 SNHLY and CDR2 FYNNEI. DNA of the CDR3: TGTGCCAGCATGGCAGGGTTCCCCGGGGAGCTGCTTTTT. The encoded protein is CASMAGFPGELLF.

This clonotype was observed many times. The J gene is TRBJ1-4, the V gene TRBV9; TRBD1 might be the D (5 bases). This CDR3 spans 15 amino acids. Germline V gives CDR1 SGDLS, CDR2 YYNGEE. V was pared by 4 bases and J by 8 bases, with 18 bases between. The CDR3 DNA is TGTGCCAGCAGCCCCCGTAGAGGGGAGTCGGAAAAACTGTTTTTT. Its protein is CASSPRRGESEKLFF.

The table lists this clonotype with many counts. V usage is TRBV7-8 and J usage is TRBJ2-5; 7 nucleotides line up with TRBD1. The CDR3 is 16 residues long. Germline-derived CDR1 and CDR2 are SGHVS and FQNEAQ. Unmatched junction bases numbered 14, after V lost 5 bases and J lost 5 bases. Written as DNA, the CDR3 is TGTGCCAGCAGCCCACCCCGACAGGGTGTTCGCGAGACCCAGTACTTC. The encoded protein is CASSPPRQGVRETQYF. Full variable domain (remainder filled in from reference TRBV7-8 and TRBJ2-5): GAGVSQSPRYKVAKRGQDVALRCDPISGHVSLFWYQQALGQGPEFLTYFQNEAQLDKSGLPSDRFFAERPEGSVSTLKIQRTQQEDSAVYLCASSPPRQGVRETQYFGPGTRLLVL.

In this sample, this clonotype turned up many times. The rearrangement uses TRBV3-1 and TRBJ2-2; D not resolved. The V gene lost 2 bases and the J gene lost 9 bases, with 7 bases spanning the gap. The CDR3 extends over 12 amino acids. Germline-derived CDR1 and CDR2 are LGHDT and YNNKEL (reference sequence). The CDR3 region has the DNA TGTGCCAGCAGCCAACTGAGTAGGGAGCTGTTTTTT. This codes for CASSQLSRELFF.

Ten or more counts support this clonotype. In DNA form, the CDR3 reads TGTGCCAGCAGCTTCCCCCCTAGCGTCGAGCAGTACTTC. This gives the protein CASSFPPSVEQYF. The chain employs TRBV5-4 and TRBJ2-7; D possibly corresponds to TRBD2 (6 bases). CDR3 length: 13 residues. CDR1 and CDR2 from the germline V gene are SGHNT and YYREEE (reference sequence). V was shortened by 2 bases and J by 6 bases, with 12 bases between the two germline ends.

In its sample, this clonotype was seen many times. This sequence joins TRBV28 and TRBJ1-2, with 9 bases aligning to TRBD1. The CDR3 is made up of 16 amino acids. The trim removed 6 bases at V and 2 bases at J, leaving 10 bases unmatched. Germline V gene lookup returns CDR1 MDHEN and CDR2 SYDVKM. The CDR3 region has the DNA TGTGCCAGCAGCCCCTTCTCGGGACAGGGCAACTATGGCTACACCTTC. This sequence encodes CASSPFSGQGNYGYTF.